These 20 T cell receptor beta chains share one sample of origin, sequenced in a study of blood T cell repertoires in COVID-19. TCRdb keeps only in-frame clones here, not all; method: immunoSEQ multiplex PCR. The table shows around 97,000 clones, with 89% occurring only once. Input material: peripheral blood. These receptor sequences come from a woman between 55 and 75 years old with acute or convalescent COVID-19.

The V call is TRBV6-4, the J call TRBJ2-2; 8 bases map to TRBD2. The CDR3 runs to 15 residues. CDR1 and CDR2 from the germline V gene are MRHNA and SNTAGT. V shed 3 bases, J shed 7 bases, and the junction held 7 bases outside the gene matches. DNA for the CDR3: TGTGCCAGCAGTGAACAAGCGGGAGTGGGCGGGGAGCTGTTTTTT. Amino acids: CASSEQAGVGGELFF.

This clone appeared a few times. This rearrangement joins TRBV18 to TRBJ1-3, with a weak D call TRBD1 (5 bases). V lost 3 bases and J lost 0, with 9 bases in between. The germline CDR1 and CDR2 sequences are KGHSH and LQKENI. The CDR3 loop spans 15 amino acids. The CDR3 loop is CASSPGGNSGNTIYF. The CDR3, as DNA: TGTGCCAGCTCACCGGGGGGGAACTCTGGAAACACCATATATTTT.

V gene TRBV27 combines with J gene TRBJ2-7, with D possibly being TRBD1 (6 bases). Trimming pared 3 bases from V and 0 bases from J, leaving 9 bases between. Germline lookup yields CDR1 MNHEY and CDR2 SMNVEV (reference sequence). The CDR3 consists of 14 residues. CDR3 in DNA: TGTGCCAGCAGTTTGGGGGACAACTCCTACGAGCAGTACTTC. Translation: CASSLGDNSYEQYF.

The genes are TRBV18 and TRBJ2-5, with D possibly TRBD1 on 6 matching bases. Germline V lookup: CDR1 KGHSH, CDR2 LQKENI. The CDR3 extends over 13 amino acids. The germline V and J ends were trimmed by 3 bases and 5 bases, with 10 bases remaining between them. The CDR3 nucleotides read TGTGCCAGCTCACCTCAGGGGTGGGAGACCCAGTACTTC. Encoded protein: CASSPQGWETQYF. Filled out from reference TRBV18 and TRBJ2-5, the complete variable domain reads NAGVMQNPRHLVRRRGQEARLRCSPMKGHSHVYWYRQLPEEGLKFMVYLQKENIIDESGMPKERFSAEFPKEGPSILRIQQVVRGDSAAYFCASSPQGWETQYFGPGTRLLVL.

The chain employs TRBV19 and TRBJ1-5; TRBD1 is a possible D gene (6 bases). V was trimmed by 7 bases and J by 9 bases, leaving 13 bases between them. CDR3 length: 12 amino acids. CDR1 is LNHDA and CDR2 is SQIVND in the germline V gene (reference sequence). DNA of the CDR3: TGTGCCAGTAATTCACAGGGCGCGCCCCAGCATTTT. As protein: CASNSQGAPQHF. Looking up the rest from reference TRBV19 and TRBJ1-5 gives the full variable domain: DGGITQSPKYLFRKEGQNVTLSCEQNLNHDAMYWYRQDPGQGLRLIYYSQIVNDFQKGDIAEGYSVSREKKESFPLTVTSAQKNPTAFYLCASNSQGAPQHFGDGTRLSIL.

Relative to its sample, this clone is medium-sized. The chain combines TRBV10-3 with TRBJ2-7, with TRBD2 matching 8 bases. Germline CDR1 reads ENHRY; CDR2 reads SYGVKD. The length of the CDR3 is 14 residues. Trimming cost V 0 bases and J 4 bases; bases outside gene matches: 2. CDR3 sequence reads: CAISESASGYEQYV. The CDR3 coding sequence is TGTGCCATCAGTGAGTCGGCTAGCGGGTACGAGCAGTACGTC.

CDR3 region: CASSYRVSYEQYF. CDR3 DNA: TGTGCCAGTAGCTACAGGGTATCCTACGAGCAGTACTTC. J is TRBJ2-7 and V is TRBV19, with a tentative D call TRBD1 (6 bases). Germline CDR1 LNHDA, CDR2 SQIVND (reference sequence). This CDR3 contains 13 residues. The ends were cut back, 6 bases at V and 1 base at J, with 10 bases in the middle.

The chain joins TRBV6-5 to TRBJ2-1; D is perhaps TRBD2 (5 bases). The CDR3 has 14 amino acids. Trimming pared 5 bases from V and 10 bases from J, leaving 18 bases between. Germline V CDR1 and CDR2: MNHEY, SVGAGI. In nucleotides, the CDR3 is TGTGCCAGCAGTCGGGGTTTACCCTATACAGAGCAGTTCTTC. Protein: CASSRGLPYTEQFF.

The chain uses TRBV25-1 and TRBJ1-2, with D possibly being TRBD1 (6 bases). The V end lost 6 bases, the J end lost 6 bases, and 14 bases lay between the germline ends. Germline CDR1 is MGHDK and CDR2 is SYGVNS. The CDR3 sequence is 13 residues long. The CDR3 region is CASREQGWDGYTF. Written as DNA, the CDR3 is TGTGCCAGCAGGGAACAGGGCTGGGATGGCTACACCTTC.

This clone was detected once. The J gene is TRBJ1-2, the V gene TRBV6-5; 8 bases line up with TRBD1. The ends lost 8 bases at V and 6 bases at J; junction bases unmatched: 2. Germline V lookup: CDR1 MNHEY, CDR2 SVGAGI. The CDR3 is made up of 11 amino acids. The CDR3 DNA reads TGTGCCAGCCTACAGGGGGATGGCTACACCTTC. This encodes CASLQGDGYTF.

In DNA form, the CDR3 reads TGTGCCAGCAGCGGGGGACTTACCTACAATGAGCAGTTCTTC. It encodes CASSGGLTYNEQFF. The V gene is TRBV9, the J gene TRBJ2-1; a weak D match, TRBD2 (6 bases). V lost 3 bases and J 2 bases, leaving 9 bases between the germline ends. The V gene's germline CDR1 is SGDLS and CDR2 YYNGEE. The CDR3 has 14 residues.

This sequence joins TRBV30 and TRBJ1-4, with D unclear. Trimming took 0 bases from V and 8 from J, leaving 7 bases between them. The germline CDR1 and CDR2 sequences are GTSNPN and SVGIG (reference sequence). The CDR3 length is 12 residues. CDR3 loop: CAWSVQSEKLFF. CDR3 coding DNA: TGTGCCTGGAGTGTACAGTCCGAAAAACTGTTTTTT.

In this sample, this clone turned up a few times. This rearrangement joins TRBV30 to TRBJ2-5; 9 nucleotides match TRBD2. The J segment lost 3 bases and the V segment lost 2 bases, leaving 1 base of the junction unmatched. This CDR3 is built from 13 residues. Germline CDR1 reads GTSNPN; CDR2 reads SVGIG (reference sequence). The CDR3 sequence: CAWSRLAEETQYF. In DNA, the CDR3 is TGTGCCTGGAGTAGACTAGCGGAAGAGACCCAGTACTTC.

This clone was recorded only once. The chain employs TRBV9 and TRBJ1-2; TRBD1 is a possible D gene (6 bases). V shed 0 bases and J shed 4 bases, with 13 bases lying between them. Germline V gene lookup returns CDR1 SGDLS and CDR2 YYNGEE. The CDR3 extends over 15 amino acids. CDR3 nucleotide sequence: TGTGCCAGCAGCGTAGACGGGGGGCGCAGCTATGGCTACACCTTC. Translating it yields CASSVDGGRSYGYTF.

V is TRBV5-5 and J is TRBJ1-1; D is unresolved. The CDR3 consists of 12 residues. Trimming stripped 4 bases from V and 0 bases from J, with 4 bases between. CDR1 SGHKS and CDR2 YYEKEE come from the germline V gene (reference sequence). CDR3 loop: CASSPLNTEAFF. CDR3 nucleotides: TGTGCCAGCAGCCCGTTGAACACTGAAGCTTTCTTT.

This chain uses TRBV12-3 or TRBV12-4 with TRBJ1-1; D remains ambiguous. This CDR3 comprises 13 residues. V shed 3 bases and J shed 4 bases, with 9 bases lying between them. CDR3 sequence (DNA): TGTGCCAGCAGTTTGTACAGAACCACTGAAGCTTTCTTT. It is translated as CASSLYRTTEAFF.

J is TRBJ1-1 and V is TRBV7-9; D perhaps matches TRBD1 (6 bases). The germline V and J ends were trimmed by 2 bases and 0 bases, with 10 bases remaining between them. The V gene's germline CDR1 is SEHNR and CDR2 FQNEAQ (reference sequence). CDR3 size: 15 residues. The CDR3 spells CASSLIGGMNTEAFF. The CDR3 DNA is TGTGCCAGCAGCTTAATAGGGGGAATGAACACTGAAGCTTTCTTT.

The chain employs TRBV5-4 and TRBJ1-1, with D perhaps matching TRBD1 (6 bases). This CDR3 has 17 amino acids. Germline V gene data show CDR1 as SGHNT and CDR2 as YYREEE (reference sequence). Trimming stripped 0 bases from V and 2 bases from J, with 17 bases between. CDR3: CASSLDGGALLNTEAFF. The CDR3 nucleotides read TGTGCCAGCAGCTTGGACGGGGGGGCTTTATTAAACACTGAAGCTTTCTTT.

This clone has only one observation. CDR3 in amino acids: CASSFVDEQYF. In DNA form, the CDR3 reads TGTGCCAGCAGTTTCGTAGACGAGCAGTACTTC. J is TRBJ2-7 and V is TRBV12-3 or TRBV12-4; D gene uncertain. V lost 3 bases and J 5 bases, leaving 5 bases between the germline ends. There are 11 residues in the CDR3.

The chain uses TRBV9 and TRBJ2-5; perhaps TRBD1 as D (6 bases). Germline CDR1 is SGDLS and CDR2 is YYNGEE. V lost 3 bases, J lost 1 base, and 13 bases lay in between. This CDR3 comprises 15 residues. As DNA, the CDR3 is TGTGCCAGCAGCGCGACCCCAGGGGTCCAAGAGACCCAGTACTTC. It yields the protein CASSATPGVQETQYF.